This record concerns one T cell receptor beta chain sequence. TCRdb's table, derived via immunoSEQ multiplex PCR, lists solely in-frame clones and lacks some. The data show approximately 220,000 clones, roughly nine tenths seen once. The sample is drawn from a study of blood T cell repertoires in COVID-19. J lost 5 bases, V lost 7 bases, and 8 bases had no gene match. The CDR3 runs to 14 residues. The sequencing input was PBMCs or T cells enriched from blood (not recorded which). The TCR was taken from a woman in her late teens or twenties in a cohort exposed to, infected with or recovered from COVID-19 (not recorded which). The chain employs TRBV23-1 and TRBJ1-2; 9 bases agree with TRBD1. TRBV23-1 is an open reading frame whose function is uncertain. The CDR3 sequence is CASNQDRGWYGYTF. The DNA for the CDR3 is TGCGCCAGCAACCAGGACAGGGGATGGTATGGCTACACCTTC.